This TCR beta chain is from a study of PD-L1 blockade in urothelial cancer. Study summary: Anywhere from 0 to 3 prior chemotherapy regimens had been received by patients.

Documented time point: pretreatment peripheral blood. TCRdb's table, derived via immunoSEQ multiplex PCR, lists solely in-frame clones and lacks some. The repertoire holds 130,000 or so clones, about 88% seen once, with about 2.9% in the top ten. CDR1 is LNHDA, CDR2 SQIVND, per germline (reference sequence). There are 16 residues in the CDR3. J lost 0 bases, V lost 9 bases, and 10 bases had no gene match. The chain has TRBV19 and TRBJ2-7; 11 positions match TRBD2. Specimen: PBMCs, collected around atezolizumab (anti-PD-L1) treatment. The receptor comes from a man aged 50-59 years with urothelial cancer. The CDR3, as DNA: TGTGCCAGCTCGAGGACTAGCGGGCAAAGCTCCTACGAGCAGTACTTC. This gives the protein CASSRTSGQSSYEQYF.